What follows are 24 T cell receptor beta chains derived from one specimen sequenced in a study of blood T cell repertoires in COVID-19 (dated by TCRdb to 2018 to 2020). Libraries were built with the immunoSEQ multiplex PCR assay. What TCRdb holds here is the immuneACCESS table cut down to in-frame rearrangements. Part of the clones is not present; checked against another copy, under half of the missing clones reflect an unresolved V gene, and the others are unexplained. The sample includes over 250,000 clones, with roughly 89% observed a single time. The top ten constitute 1.9% of the sample. Sequenced input: PBMCs or T cells enriched from blood (not recorded which). The source is an older woman who had recovered from COVID-19.

Points on this clone: The same CDR3 arises from other DNA sequences in this sample as well. The rearrangement joins TRBV19 to TRBJ2-3, with D uncertain. This CDR3 has 14 residues. Trimming removed 1 base from V and 6 bases from J, with 11 bases in between. From germline, CDR1 is LNHDA and CDR2 SQIVND (reference sequence). Here the CDR3 DNA reads TGTGCCAGTAGTATAGGGGCTCCGCCGGATACGCAGTATTTT. Translating gives CASSIGAPPDTQYF.

The chain joins TRBV30 to TRBJ2-5; unclear D gene. The V gene lost 4 bases and the J gene lost 2 bases, with 8 bases spanning the gap. The CDR3 has 12 residues. Germline V gives CDR1 GTSNPN, CDR2 SVGIG (reference sequence). CDR3 sequence reads: CAWTAGQETQYF. DNA for the CDR3: TGTGCCTGGACGGCAGGTCAAGAGACCCAGTACTTC.

This sequence joins TRBV11-2 and TRBJ2-7, with D tentatively TRBD2 (5 bases). Per the germline V gene, CDR1 is SGHAT and CDR2 is FQNNGV. V lost 5 bases and J 6 bases, leaving 8 bases between the germline ends. The CDR3 is made up of 11 amino acids. The CDR3 sequence is CASSLEGEQYF. CDR3 DNA sequence: TGTGCCAGCAGCCTTGAGGGCGAGCAGTACTTC.

Regarding this clone: A read error may account for a junction end that differs from germline. This chain connects TRBV7-9 to TRBJ2-7; maybe TRBD2 (5 bases). Germline CDR1 reads SEHNR; CDR2 reads FQNEAQ (reference sequence). The CDR3 totals 11 residues. The chain's CDR3 is CASSATGKPIF. Written as DNA, the CDR3 is TGTGCCAGCAGCGCAACCGGGAAACCCATCTTC.

This chain uses TRBV3-1 (or the pseudogene TRBV3-2) with TRBJ2-5, with 10 bases aligning to TRBD2. The CDR3 contains 17 residues. V was pared by 5 bases and J by 1 base, with 10 bases of the junction left unmatched. CDR1 is LGHDT, CDR2 YNNKEL, per germline (reference sequence). The DNA for the CDR3 is TGTGCCAGCAGCGATCTAGCGGGAGTCCCCTTCCAAGAGACCCAGTACTTC. The encoded protein is CASSDLAGVPFQETQYF.

The rearrangement joins TRBV12-3 or TRBV12-4 to TRBJ2-5, with TRBD1 identical over 7 bases. Trimming at V came to 6 bases and at J to 9 bases, leaving 4 bases not matched to a gene. CDR3 length: 11 residues. The CDR3: CASSPDRAQYF. The CDR3 nucleotides are TGTGCCAGCAGCCCCGACAGGGCCCAGTACTTC.

This rearrangement joins TRBV9 to TRBJ2-7, with 8 bases identical to TRBD1. Germline V gene data show CDR1 as SGDLS and CDR2 as YYNGEE. This CDR3 has 14 residues. V shed 3 bases and J 0 bases; nucleotides not matched to a gene: 2. The CDR3 is CASSATGGSYEQYF. The CDR3 DNA is TGTGCCAGCAGCGCTACAGGGGGCTCCTACGAGCAGTACTTC.

This chain joins TRBV24-1 and TRBJ2-3; 10 nucleotides match TRBD2. The CDR3 consists of 15 residues. The ends lost 3 bases at V and 1 base at J; junction bases unmatched: 0. Germline CDR1 and CDR2: KGHDR and SFDVKD. CDR3 DNA sequence: TGTGCCACCAGTGATAGCGGGAGGGGCACAGATACGCAGTATTTT. This translates into CATSDSGRGTDTQYF.

This clone was picked up one time. This chain links TRBV5-1 with TRBJ2-5; TRBD1 might be the D (6 bases). Germline CDR1 is SGHRS and CDR2 is YFSETQ. The CDR3 spans 14 residues. V was shortened by 3 bases and J by 3 bases, with 12 bases between the two germline ends. The CDR3 spells CASSSGQKKETQYF. The CDR3 DNA sequence: TGCGCCAGCAGCTCTGGACAGAAAAAAGAGACCCAGTACTTC.

The chain carries TRBV5-1 and TRBJ2-5; D gene ambiguous. V was shortened by 3 bases and J by 2 bases, with 8 bases between the two germline ends. The germline CDR1 and CDR2 sequences are SGHRS and YFSETQ. The CDR3 extends over 13 amino acids. CDR3 in amino acids: CASSSNTQETQYF. The CDR3 DNA is TGCGCCAGCAGCTCGAATACACAAGAGACCCAGTACTTC.

The gene calls are TRBV2 and TRBJ2-1; 7 bases agree with TRBD2. The CDR3 spans 11 residues. After removal of 3 bases from V and 15 bases from J, the junction contained 5 bases not matched to a gene. Germline V CDR1 and CDR2: SNHLY, FYNNEI. The CDR3 bases are TGTGCCAGCAGTGACTGGGGACTACCGTTCTTC. Translation gives CASSDWGLPFF.

This chain links TRBV2 with TRBJ2-4; D ambiguous. Between the trimmed V and J ends, which lost 6 bases and 7 bases, there was a span of 10 bases. The CDR3 has 12 residues. Germline V CDR1 and CDR2: SNHLY, FYNNEI. The CDR3, as DNA: TGTGCCAGCAGAGGTACGGAGAACATTCAGTACTTC. Translation: CASRGTENIQYF.

V and J are TRBV18 and TRBJ2-5; 7 nucleotides align to TRBD1. The length of the CDR3 is 14 residues. After removal of 2 bases from V and 1 base from J, the junction contained 1 base not matched to a gene. The germline V gene encodes CDR1 KGHSH and CDR2 LQKENI. CDR3 sequence (DNA): TGTGCCAGCTCACCAAGGGACAGCCAAGAGACCCAGTACTTC. This translates into CASSPRDSQETQYF.

The V and J genes are TRBV21-1 and TRBJ2-2; the table gives TRBD2 as D, unverified against the DNA. TRBV21-1 is a documented pseudogene. CDR3 length equals 16 residues. CDR3 in amino acids: CASSKSQGGYTGELFF. The CDR3 DNA sequence: TGTGCCAGCAGCAAATCTCAGGGAGGGTATACCGGGGAGCTGTTTTTT.

This chain connects TRBV6-5 to TRBJ1-6, with 9 bases aligning to TRBD1. The CDR3 runs to 14 residues. V lost 7 bases and J lost 6; bases outside the gene matches: 4. Germline lookup yields CDR1 MNHEY and CDR2 SVGAGI. The CDR3 sequence: CASTVGQGNSPLHF. CDR3 in DNA: TGTGCCAGCACCGTGGGACAGGGTAATTCACCCCTCCACTTT.

This chain links TRBV20-1 with TRBJ2-1, with a possible D match to TRBD1 (5 bases). The CDR3 has 11 amino acids. The V and J ends lost 6 bases and 7 bases respectively, with 10 bases between them. Germline values: CDR1 DFQATT, CDR2 SNEGSKA (reference sequence). The chain's CDR3 is CSAKRQNEQFF. CDR3 DNA: TGCAGTGCGAAAAGACAGAATGAGCAGTTCTTC.

The chain employs TRBV27 and TRBJ1-2; possibly TRBD1 for D (6 bases). Between the trimmed V and J ends, which lost 5 bases and 6 bases, there was a span of 13 bases. Germline V gene sequence: CDR1 MNHEY, CDR2 SMNVEV (reference sequence). The CDR3 spans 13 residues. The CDR3 bases are TGTGCCAGCAGTCCTCGGGGGGCCAATGGCTACACCTTC. It is translated as CASSPRGANGYTF.

This chain uses TRBV19 with TRBJ1-1, with D perhaps TRBD1 (6 bases). CDR3 size: 13 residues. V lost 7 bases, J lost 7 bases, and 16 bases lay in between. CDR1 and CDR2 from the germline V gene are LNHDA and SQIVND (reference sequence). CDR3 sequence (DNA): TGTGCCAGTAAAACTCCGCAGGGGTTTGAAGCTTTCTTT. Protein: CASKTPQGFEAFF.

This chain uses TRBV11-3 with TRBJ2-2, with 7 nucleotides matching TRBD2. Germline assignment: CDR1 SGHNT and CDR2 YENEEA. The ends lost 5 bases at V and 5 bases at J; junction bases unmatched: 8. The CDR3 contains 15 residues. DNA of the CDR3: TGTGCCAGCAGCCCCTGGGGGAGGGCAACCGGGGAGCTGTTTTTT. It yields the protein CASSPWGRATGELFF.

V gene TRBV4-1 combines with J gene TRBJ1-4, with 7 bases lining up with TRBD1. This CDR3 is 18 amino acids long. The V and J ends lost 2 bases and 4 bases, in that order; junction bases with no gene match: 13. Germline-derived CDR1 and CDR2 are MGHRA and YSYEKL. CDR3: CASSQKGGSGTVNEKLFF. The DNA for the CDR3 is TGCGCCAGCAGCCAAAAAGGAGGTTCTGGGACAGTTAATGAAAAACTGTTTTTT.

The CDR3 sequence: CATSTRGSGNEQFF. CDR3 nucleotides: TGTGCCACCAGTACCAGGGGCTCCGGCAATGAGCAGTTCTTC. The chain is built from TRBV15 and TRBJ2-1, with D perhaps TRBD1 (6 bases). V was cut by 6 bases and J by 6 bases, with 15 bases left in between. This CDR3 comprises 14 residues. Germline V lookup: CDR1 LNHNV, CDR2 YYDKDF (reference sequence).

This chain connects TRBV19 to TRBJ1-1; D gene ambiguous. Germline loops: CDR1 LNHDA, CDR2 SQIVND (reference sequence). Trimming removed 7 bases from V and 3 bases from J, with 15 bases in between. This CDR3 has 14 residues. Written as DNA, the CDR3 is TGTGCCAGTATTCAGGAGGGTAAGGACACTGAAGCTTTCTTT. It encodes CASIQEGKDTEAFF.

V and J are TRBV10-2 and TRBJ2-1; 7 bases line up with TRBD2. The trim removed 2 bases at V and 10 bases at J, leaving 5 bases unmatched. Germline loops: CDR1 WSHSY, CDR2 SAAADI. The CDR3 extends over 13 amino acids. The CDR3 nucleotides are TGCGCCAGCAGTGAGGCCGGGACTACCGAGCAGTTCTTC. Its protein is CASSEAGTTEQFF.

The rearrangement uses TRBV11-2 and TRBJ2-7; possibly TRBD1 for D (5 bases). Germline V gene sequence: CDR1 SGHAT, CDR2 FQNNGV. The V end was cut by 3 bases, the J end by 2 bases, with 11 bases between. CDR3 size: 14 residues. CDR3 in amino acids: CASSFGAGAYEQYF. In DNA, the CDR3 is TGTGCCAGCAGCTTTGGGGCTGGGGCCTACGAGCAGTACTTC.